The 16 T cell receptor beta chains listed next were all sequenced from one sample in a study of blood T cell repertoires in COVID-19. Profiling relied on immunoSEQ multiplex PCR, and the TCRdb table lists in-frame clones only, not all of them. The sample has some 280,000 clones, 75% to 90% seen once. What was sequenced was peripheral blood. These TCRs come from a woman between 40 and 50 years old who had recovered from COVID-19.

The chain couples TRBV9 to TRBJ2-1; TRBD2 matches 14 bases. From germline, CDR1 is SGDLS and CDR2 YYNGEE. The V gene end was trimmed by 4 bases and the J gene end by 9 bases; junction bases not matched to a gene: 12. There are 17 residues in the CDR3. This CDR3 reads CASSITSGTSGSIEQFF. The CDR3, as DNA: TGTGCCAGCAGCATAACATCCGGGACTAGCGGGAGCATTGAGCAGTTCTTC.

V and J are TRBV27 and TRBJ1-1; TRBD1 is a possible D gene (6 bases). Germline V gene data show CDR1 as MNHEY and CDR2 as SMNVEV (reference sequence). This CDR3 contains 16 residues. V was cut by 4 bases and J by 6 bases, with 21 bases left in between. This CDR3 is CASSSPLLTGPSEAFF. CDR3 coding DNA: TGTGCCAGCAGTTCCCCGCTTTTGACAGGTCCATCTGAAGCTTTCTTT.

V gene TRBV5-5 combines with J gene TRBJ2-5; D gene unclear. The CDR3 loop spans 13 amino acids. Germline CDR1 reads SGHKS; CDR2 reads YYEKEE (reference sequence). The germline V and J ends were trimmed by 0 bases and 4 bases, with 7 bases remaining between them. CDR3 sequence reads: CASSLVTPETQYF. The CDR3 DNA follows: TGTGCCAGCAGCTTGGTCACTCCAGAGACCCAGTACTTC.

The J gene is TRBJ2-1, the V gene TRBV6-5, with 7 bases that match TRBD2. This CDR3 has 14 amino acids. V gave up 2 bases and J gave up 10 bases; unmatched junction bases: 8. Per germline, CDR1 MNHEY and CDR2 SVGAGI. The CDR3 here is CASSYRGTTKEQFF. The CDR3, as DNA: TGTGCCAGCAGTTACAGAGGGACTACCAAGGAGCAGTTCTTC.

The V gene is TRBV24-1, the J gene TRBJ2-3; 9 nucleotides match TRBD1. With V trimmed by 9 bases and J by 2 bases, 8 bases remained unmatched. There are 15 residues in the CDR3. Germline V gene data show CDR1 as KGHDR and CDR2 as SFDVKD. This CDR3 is CATSPGQGPTDTQYF. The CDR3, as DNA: TGTGCCACCTCCCCGGGACAGGGCCCCACAGATACGCAGTATTTT.

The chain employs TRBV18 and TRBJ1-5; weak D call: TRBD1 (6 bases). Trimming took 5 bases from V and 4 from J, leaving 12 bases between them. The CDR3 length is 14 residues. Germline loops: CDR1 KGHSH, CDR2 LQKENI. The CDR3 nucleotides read TGTGCCAGCTCAGGGAAACAGGGAAATCAGCCCCAGCATTTT. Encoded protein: CASSGKQGNQPQHF.

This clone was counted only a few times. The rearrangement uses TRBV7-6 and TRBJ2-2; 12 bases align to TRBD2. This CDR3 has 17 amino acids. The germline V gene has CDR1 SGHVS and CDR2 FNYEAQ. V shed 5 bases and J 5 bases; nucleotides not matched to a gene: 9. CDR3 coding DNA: TGTGCCAGCAGCCCCAGCCTAGCGGGAGGGCCAACCGGGGAGCTGTTTTTT. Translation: CASSPSLAGGPTGELFF.

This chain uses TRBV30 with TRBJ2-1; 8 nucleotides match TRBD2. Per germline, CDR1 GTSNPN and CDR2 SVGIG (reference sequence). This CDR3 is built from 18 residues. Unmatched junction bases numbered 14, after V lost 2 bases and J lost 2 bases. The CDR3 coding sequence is TGTGCCTGGAGTCCTAATGGGGTAGCGGGAATTCCCTACAATGAGCAGTTCTTC. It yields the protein CAWSPNGVAGIPYNEQFF.

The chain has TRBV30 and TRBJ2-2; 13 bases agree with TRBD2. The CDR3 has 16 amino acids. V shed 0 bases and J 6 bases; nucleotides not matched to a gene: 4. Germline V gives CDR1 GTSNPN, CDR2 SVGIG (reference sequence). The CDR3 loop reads CAWSVLAGGPAGELFF. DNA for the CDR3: TGTGCCTGGAGTGTACTAGCGGGAGGGCCAGCCGGGGAGCTGTTTTTT.

This CDR3 reads CASSTTVYGYTF. The CDR3 DNA reads TGTGCCAGTAGTACGACAGTTTATGGCTACACCTTC. The rearrangement links TRBV19 to TRBJ1-2, with D perhaps TRBD1 (5 bases). Trimming left V 4 bases short and J 5 bases short, with 8 bases between. Germline CDR1 reads LNHDA; CDR2 reads SQIVND (reference sequence). This CDR3 region has 12 residues.

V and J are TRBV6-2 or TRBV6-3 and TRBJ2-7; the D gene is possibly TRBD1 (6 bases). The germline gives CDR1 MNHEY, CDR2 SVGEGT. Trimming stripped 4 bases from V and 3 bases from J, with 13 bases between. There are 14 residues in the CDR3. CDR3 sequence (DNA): TGTGCCAGCAGTTCGCCGACAGGAAGCTACGAGCAGTACTTC. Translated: CASSSPTGSYEQYF.

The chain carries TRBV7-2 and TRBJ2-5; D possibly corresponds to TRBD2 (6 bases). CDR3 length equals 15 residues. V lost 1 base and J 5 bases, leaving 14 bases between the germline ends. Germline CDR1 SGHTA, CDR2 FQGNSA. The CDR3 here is CASSLEMGGVETQYF. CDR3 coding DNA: TGTGCCAGCAGCTTAGAGATGGGCGGGGTGGAGACCCAGTACTTC.

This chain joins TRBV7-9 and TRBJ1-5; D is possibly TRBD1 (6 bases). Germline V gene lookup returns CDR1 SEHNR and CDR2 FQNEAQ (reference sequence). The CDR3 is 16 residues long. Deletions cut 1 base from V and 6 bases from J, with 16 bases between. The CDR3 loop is CASSLGDNREPQPQHF. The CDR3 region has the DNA TGTGCCAGCAGCTTAGGGGACAACAGGGAGCCTCAGCCCCAGCATTTT.

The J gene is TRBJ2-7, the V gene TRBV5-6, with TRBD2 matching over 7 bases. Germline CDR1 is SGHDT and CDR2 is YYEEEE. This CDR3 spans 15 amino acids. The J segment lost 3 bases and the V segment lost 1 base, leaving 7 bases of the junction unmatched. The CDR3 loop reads CASSLSAAGNYEQYF. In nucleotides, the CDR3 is TGTGCCAGCAGCTTGTCCGCAGCGGGGAACTACGAGCAGTACTTC. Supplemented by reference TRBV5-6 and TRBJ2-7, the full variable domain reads DAGVTQSPTHLIKTRGQQVTLRCSPKSGHDTVSWYQQALGQGPQFIFQYYEEEERQRGNFPDRFSGHQFPNYSSELNVNALLLGDSALYLCASSLSAAGNYEQYFGPGTRLTVT.

CDR3 DNA: TGTGCCAGTAGGGACAGAAACTCCTATAATTCACCCCTCCACTTT. Translating it yields CASRDRNSYNSPLHF. The rearrangement links TRBV19 to TRBJ1-6; maybe TRBD1 (6 bases). Germline-derived CDR1 and CDR2 are LNHDA and SQIVND (reference sequence). This CDR3 has 15 amino acids. V shed 6 bases and J shed 0 bases, with 9 bases lying between them. The whole variable domain, filled in from reference TRBV19 and TRBJ1-6, reads DGGITQSPKYLFRKEGQNVTLSCEQNLNHDAMYWYRQDPGQGLRLIYYSQIVNDFQKGDIAEGYSVSREKKESFPLTVTSAQKNPTAFYLCASRDRNSYNSPLHFGNGTRLTVT.

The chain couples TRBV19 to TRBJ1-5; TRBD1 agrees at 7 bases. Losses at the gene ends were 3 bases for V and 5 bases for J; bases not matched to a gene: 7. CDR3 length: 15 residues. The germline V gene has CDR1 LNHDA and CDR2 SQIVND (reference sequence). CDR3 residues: CASSIGDRDYQPQHF. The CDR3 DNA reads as TGTGCCAGTAGTATCGGAGACAGGGACTATCAGCCCCAGCATTTT.